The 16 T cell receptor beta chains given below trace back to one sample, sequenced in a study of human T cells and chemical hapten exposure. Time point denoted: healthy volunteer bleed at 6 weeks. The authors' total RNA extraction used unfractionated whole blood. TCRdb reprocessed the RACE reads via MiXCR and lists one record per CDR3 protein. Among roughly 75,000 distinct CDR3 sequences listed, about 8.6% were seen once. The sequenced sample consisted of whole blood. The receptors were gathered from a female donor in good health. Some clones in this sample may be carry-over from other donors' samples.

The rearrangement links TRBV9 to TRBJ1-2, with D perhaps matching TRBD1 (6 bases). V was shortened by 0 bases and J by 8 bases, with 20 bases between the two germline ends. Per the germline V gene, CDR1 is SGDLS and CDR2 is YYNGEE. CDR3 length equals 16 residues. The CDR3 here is CASSVEATGLALGYTF. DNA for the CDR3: TGTGCCAGCAGCGTAGAAGCCACAGGGTTGGCTTTAGGCTACACCTTC.

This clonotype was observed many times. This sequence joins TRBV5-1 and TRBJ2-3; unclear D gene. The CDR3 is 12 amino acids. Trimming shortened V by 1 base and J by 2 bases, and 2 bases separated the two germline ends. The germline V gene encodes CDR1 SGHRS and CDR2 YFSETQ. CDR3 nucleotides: TGCGCCAGCAGCTTGTTCACAGATACGCAGTATTTT. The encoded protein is CASSLFTDTQYF.

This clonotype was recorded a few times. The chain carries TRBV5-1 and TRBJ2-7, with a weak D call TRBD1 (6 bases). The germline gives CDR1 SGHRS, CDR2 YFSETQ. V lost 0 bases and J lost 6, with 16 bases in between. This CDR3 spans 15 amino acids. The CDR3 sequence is CASSLGTGIISEQYF. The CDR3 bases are TGCGCCAGCAGCTTGGGAACAGGGATTATCAGCGAGCAGTACTTC.

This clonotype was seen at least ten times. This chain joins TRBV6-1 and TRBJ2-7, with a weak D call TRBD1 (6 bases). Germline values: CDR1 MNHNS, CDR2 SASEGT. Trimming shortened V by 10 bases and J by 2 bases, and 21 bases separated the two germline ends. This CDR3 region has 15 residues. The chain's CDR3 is CATRQATFMTYEQYF. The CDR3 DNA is TGTGCCACCCGACAGGCTACTTTCATGACCTACGAGCAGTACTTC.

The CDR3 DNA follows: TGTGCCAGCAGCTTGCGACAGGGGGCTCCATTCTACAATGAGCAGTTCTTC. It codes for CASSLRQGAPFYNEQFF. The chain employs TRBV7-3 and TRBJ2-1; 10 bases agree with TRBD1. The CDR3 contains 17 residues. Trimming removed 3 bases from V and 3 bases from J; junction bases left unmatched: 8. The germline gives CDR1 SGHTA, CDR2 FQGTGA. The complete variable domain, with remaining parts taken from reference TRBV7-3 and TRBJ2-1, reads GAGVSQTPSNKVTEKGKYVELRCDPISGHTALYWYRQSLGQGPEFLIYFQGTGAADDSGLPNDRFFAVRPEGSVSTLKIQRTERGDSAVYLCASSLRQGAPFYNEQFFGPGTRLTVL.

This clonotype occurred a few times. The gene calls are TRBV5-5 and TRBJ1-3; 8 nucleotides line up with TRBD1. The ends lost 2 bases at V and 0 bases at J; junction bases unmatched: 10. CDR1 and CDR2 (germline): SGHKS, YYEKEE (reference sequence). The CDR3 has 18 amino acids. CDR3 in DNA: TGTGCCAGCAGCTTAGATCCAAGGACAGGGCGCTCTGGAAACACCATATATTTT. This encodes CASSLDPRTGRSGNTIYF.

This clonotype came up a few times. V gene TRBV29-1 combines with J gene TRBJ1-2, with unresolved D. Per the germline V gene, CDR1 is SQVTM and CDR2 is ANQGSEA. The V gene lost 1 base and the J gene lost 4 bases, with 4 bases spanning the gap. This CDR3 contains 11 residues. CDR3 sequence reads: CSVEGSYGYTF. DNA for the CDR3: TGCAGCGTTGAAGGGTCCTATGGCTACACCTTC.

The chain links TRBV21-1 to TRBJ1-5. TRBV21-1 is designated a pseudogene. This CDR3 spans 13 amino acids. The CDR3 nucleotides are TGTGCCAGCAAGGTATATAGCAATCAGCCCCAGCATTTT. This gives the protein CASKVYSNQPQHF.

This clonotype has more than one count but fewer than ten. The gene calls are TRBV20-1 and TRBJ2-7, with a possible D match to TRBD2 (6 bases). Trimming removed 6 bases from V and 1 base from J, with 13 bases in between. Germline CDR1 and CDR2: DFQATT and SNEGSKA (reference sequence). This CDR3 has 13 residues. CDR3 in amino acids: CSAGAGTSYEQYF. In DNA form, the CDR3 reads TGCAGTGCGGGAGCCGGGACTTCCTACGAGCAGTACTTC.

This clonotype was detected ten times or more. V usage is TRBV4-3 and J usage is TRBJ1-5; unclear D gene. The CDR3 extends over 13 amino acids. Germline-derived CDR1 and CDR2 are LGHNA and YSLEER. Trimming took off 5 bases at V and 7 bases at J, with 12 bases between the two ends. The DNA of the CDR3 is TGCGCCAGCAGCTCAGCGCAGAGCCAGCCCCAGCATTTT. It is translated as CASSSAQSQPQHF.

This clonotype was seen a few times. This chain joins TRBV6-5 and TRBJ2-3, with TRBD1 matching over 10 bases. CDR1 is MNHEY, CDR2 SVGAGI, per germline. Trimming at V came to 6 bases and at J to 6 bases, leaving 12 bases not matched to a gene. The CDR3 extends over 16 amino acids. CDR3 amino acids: CASRTARDRGADTQYF. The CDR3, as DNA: TGTGCCAGCAGAACCGCGCGGGACAGGGGCGCGGATACGCAGTATTTT.

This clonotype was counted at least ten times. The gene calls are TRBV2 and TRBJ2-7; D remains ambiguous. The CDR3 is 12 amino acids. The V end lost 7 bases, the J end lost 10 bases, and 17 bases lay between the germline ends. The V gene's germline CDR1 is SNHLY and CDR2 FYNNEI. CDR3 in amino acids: CASKNLVLRQYF. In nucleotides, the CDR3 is TGTGCCAGCAAAAATTTGGTTCTACGTCAGTACTTC. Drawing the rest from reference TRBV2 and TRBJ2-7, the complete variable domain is EPEVTQTPSHQVTQMGQEVILRCVPISNHLYFYWYRQILGQKVEFLVSFYNNEISEKSEIFDDQFSVERPDGSNFTLKIRSTKLEDSAMYFCASKNLVLRQYFGPGTRLTVT.

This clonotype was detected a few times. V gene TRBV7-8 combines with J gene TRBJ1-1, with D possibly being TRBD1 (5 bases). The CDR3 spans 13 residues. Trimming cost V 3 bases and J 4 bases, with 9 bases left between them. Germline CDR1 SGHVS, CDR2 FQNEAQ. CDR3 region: CASSFKGFTEAFF. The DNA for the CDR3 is TGTGCCAGCAGCTTTAAGGGGTTCACTGAAGCTTTCTTT.

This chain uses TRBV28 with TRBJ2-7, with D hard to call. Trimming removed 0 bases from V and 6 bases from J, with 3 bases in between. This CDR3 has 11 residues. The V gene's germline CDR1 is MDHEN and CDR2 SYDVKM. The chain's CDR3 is CASSLWGEQYF. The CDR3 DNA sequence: TGTGCCAGCAGTTTATGGGGCGAGCAGTACTTC.

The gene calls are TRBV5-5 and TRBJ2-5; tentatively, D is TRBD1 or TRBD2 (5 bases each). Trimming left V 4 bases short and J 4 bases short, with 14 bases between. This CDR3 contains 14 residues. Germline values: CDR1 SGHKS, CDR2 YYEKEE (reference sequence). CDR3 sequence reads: CASSRTRGPETQYF. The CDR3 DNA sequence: TGTGCCAGCAGCCGCACCCGGGGCCCAGAGACCCAGTACTTC.

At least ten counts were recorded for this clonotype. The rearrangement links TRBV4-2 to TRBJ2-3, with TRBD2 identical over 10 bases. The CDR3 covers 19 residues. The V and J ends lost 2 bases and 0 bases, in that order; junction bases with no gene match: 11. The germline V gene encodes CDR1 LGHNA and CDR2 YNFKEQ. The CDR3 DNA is TGTGCCAGCAGCCAAAGCGGGGGGGGCTACAAACTAAGCACAGATACGCAGTATTTT. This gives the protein CASSQSGGGYKLSTDTQYF.